This TCR beta chain was captured in a study of shared clonotypes between healthy human individuals. In the study overall: Used for every donor were three CD4 naive, three CD4 memory, two CD8 naive and one CD8 memory plate.

In regard to this clone: Its antigen remains unknown.

Study results and caveats: Donor scarcity curtailed the genetic and exposure-history diversity represented herein.

From CD4+ cells came CD45RA+ naive and CD45RA-negative memory subsets. This CDR3 spans 13 amino acids. Trimming shortened V by 2 bases and J by 2 bases, and 9 bases separated the two germline ends. Germline V gene lookup returns CDR1 GTSNPN and CDR2 SVGIG (reference sequence). The table came from immunoSEQ multiplex PCR; TCRdb's copy has only in-frame clones and leaves some out. The sample carries approximately 2.1 million clones, over 85% recorded once. The chain joins TRBV30 to TRBJ2-5; D is perhaps TRBD1 (6 bases). The receptor comes from a man younger than 35 in good health. Some clones in this sample may be carry-over from other donors' samples. The sample was naive CD4+ T cells from PBMCs. Regarding subset: CD45RA+ positively selected. The CDR3 spells CAWSSGTQETQYF. The CDR3 coding sequence is TGTGCCTGGAGTTCCGGGACACAAGAGACCCAGTACTTC.